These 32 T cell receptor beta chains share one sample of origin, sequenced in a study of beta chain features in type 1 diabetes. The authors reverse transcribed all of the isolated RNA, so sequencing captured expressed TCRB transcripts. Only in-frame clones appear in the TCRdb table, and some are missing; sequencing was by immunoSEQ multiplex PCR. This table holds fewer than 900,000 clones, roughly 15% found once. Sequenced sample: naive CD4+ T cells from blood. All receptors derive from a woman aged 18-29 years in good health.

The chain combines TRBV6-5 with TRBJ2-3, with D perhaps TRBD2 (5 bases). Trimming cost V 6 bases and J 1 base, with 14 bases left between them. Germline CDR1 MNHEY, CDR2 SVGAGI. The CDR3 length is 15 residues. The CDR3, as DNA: TGTGCCAGCAGACATACTTGGCGGGGCACAGATACGCAGTATTTT. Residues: CASRHTWRGTDTQYF.

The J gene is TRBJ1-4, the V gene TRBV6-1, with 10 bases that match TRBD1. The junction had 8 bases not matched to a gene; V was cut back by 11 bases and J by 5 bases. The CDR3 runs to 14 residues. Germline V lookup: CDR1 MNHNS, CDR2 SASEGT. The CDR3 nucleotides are TGTGCCTCCCATAGGGGACAGGGGAATGAAAAACTGTTTTTT. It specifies CASHRGQGNEKLFF.

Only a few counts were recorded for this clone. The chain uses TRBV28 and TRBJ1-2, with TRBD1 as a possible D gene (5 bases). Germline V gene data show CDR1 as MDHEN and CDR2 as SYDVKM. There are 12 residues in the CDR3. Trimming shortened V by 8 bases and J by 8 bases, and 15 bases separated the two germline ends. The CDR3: CASADTPGGYTF. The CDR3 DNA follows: TGTGCCAGCGCGGACACCCCGGGGGGCTACACCTTC.

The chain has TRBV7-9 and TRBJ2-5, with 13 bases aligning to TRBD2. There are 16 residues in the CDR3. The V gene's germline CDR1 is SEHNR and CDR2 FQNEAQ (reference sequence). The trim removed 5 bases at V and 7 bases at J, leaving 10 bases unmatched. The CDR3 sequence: CASSAGTSGAAGTQYF. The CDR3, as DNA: TGTGCCAGCAGCGCCGGGACTAGCGGGGCGGCGGGGACCCAGTACTTC.

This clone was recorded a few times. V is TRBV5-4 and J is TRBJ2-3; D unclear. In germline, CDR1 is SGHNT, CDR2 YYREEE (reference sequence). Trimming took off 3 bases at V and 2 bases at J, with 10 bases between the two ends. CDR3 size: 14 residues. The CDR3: CASSSGRSTDTQYF. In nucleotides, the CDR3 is TGTGCCAGCAGCTCCGGGCGGTCCACAGATACGCAGTATTTT.

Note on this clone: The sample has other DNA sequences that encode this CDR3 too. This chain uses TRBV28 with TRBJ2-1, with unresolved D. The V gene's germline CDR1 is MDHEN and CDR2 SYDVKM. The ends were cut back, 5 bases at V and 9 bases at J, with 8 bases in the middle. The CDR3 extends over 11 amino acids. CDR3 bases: TGTGCCAGCAGTCTCACTCGTGAGCAGTTCTTC. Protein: CASSLTREQFF.

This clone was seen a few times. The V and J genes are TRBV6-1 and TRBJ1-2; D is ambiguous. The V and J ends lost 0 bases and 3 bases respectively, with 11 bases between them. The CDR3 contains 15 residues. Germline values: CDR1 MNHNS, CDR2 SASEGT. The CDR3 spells CASSEALGRDYGYTF. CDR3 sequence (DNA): TGTGCCAGCAGTGAAGCCCTAGGCCGGGACTATGGCTACACCTTC.

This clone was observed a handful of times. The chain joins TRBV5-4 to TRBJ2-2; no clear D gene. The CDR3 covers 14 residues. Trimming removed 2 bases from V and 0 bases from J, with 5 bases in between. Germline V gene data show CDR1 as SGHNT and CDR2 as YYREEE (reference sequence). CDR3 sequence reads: CASSFDTNTGELFF. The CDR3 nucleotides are TGTGCCAGCAGCTTCGATACGAACACCGGGGAGCTGTTTTTT.

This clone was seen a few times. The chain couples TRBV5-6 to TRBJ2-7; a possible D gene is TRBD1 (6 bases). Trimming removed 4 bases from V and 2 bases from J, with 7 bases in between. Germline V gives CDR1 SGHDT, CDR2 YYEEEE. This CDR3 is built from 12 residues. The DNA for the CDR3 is TGTGCCAGCAGCCGGACAGCCTACGAGCAGTACTTC. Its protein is CASSRTAYEQYF.

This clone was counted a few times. CDR3 DNA sequence: TGTGCCAGCAGCTTAGGCCCTGGGGAGACCCAGTACTTC. It codes for CASSLGPGETQYF. The chain recombines TRBV13 with TRBJ2-5, with D hard to call. This CDR3 comprises 13 residues. Trimming pared 0 bases from V and 5 bases from J, leaving 7 bases between. Looked up from germline, CDR1 is PRHDT and CDR2 is FYEKMQ (reference sequence).

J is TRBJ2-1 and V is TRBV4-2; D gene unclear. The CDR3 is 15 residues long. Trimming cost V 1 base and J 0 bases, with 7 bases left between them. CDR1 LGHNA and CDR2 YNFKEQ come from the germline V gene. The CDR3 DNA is TGTGCCAGCAGCCAAGGCAGCTTCTCCTACAATGAGCAGTTCTTC. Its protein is CASSQGSFSYNEQFF.

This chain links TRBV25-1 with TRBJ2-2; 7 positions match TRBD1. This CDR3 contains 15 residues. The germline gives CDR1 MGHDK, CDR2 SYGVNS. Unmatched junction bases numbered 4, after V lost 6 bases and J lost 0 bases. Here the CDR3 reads CASSHRGSNTGELFF. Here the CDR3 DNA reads TGTGCCAGCAGCCACAGGGGCTCGAACACCGGGGAGCTGTTTTTT.

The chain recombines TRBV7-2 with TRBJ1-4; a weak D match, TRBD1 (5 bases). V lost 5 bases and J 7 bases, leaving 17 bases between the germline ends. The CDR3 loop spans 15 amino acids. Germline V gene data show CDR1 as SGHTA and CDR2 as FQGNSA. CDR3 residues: CASSRPGRGGEKLFF. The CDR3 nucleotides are TGTGCCAGCAGCCGCCCGGGACGAGGTGGTGAAAAACTGTTTTTT.

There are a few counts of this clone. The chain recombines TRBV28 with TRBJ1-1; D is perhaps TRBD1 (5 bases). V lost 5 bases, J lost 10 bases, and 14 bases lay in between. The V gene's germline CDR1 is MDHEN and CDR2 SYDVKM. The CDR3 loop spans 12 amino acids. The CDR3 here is CASSRQPLTAFF. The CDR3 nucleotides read TGTGCCAGCAGTCGACAGCCCCTGACAGCTTTCTTT.

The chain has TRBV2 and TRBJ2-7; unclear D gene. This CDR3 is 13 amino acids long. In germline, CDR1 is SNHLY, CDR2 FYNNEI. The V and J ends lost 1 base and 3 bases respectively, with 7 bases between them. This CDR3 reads CASSEGRIYEQYF. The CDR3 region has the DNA TGTGCCAGCAGTGAAGGACGGATCTACGAGCAGTACTTC.

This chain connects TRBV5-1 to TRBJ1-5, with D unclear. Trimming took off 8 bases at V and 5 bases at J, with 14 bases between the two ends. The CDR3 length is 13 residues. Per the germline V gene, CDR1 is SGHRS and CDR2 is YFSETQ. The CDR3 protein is CARQSVPDQPQHF. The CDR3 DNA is TGCGCCAGACAGTCAGTTCCTGATCAGCCCCAGCATTTT.

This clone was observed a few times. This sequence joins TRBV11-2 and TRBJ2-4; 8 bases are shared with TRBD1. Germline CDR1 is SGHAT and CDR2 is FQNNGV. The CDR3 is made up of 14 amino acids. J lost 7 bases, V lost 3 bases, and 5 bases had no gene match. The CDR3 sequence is CASSLIQGANIQYF. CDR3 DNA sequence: TGTGCCAGCAGCTTGATCCAGGGGGCGAACATTCAGTACTTC.

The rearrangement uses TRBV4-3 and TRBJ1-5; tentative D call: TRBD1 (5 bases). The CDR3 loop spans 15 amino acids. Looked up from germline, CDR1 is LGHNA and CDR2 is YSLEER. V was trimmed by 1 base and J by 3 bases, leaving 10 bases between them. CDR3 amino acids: CASSQAAGTNQPQHF. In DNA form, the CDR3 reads TGCGCCAGCAGCCAAGCTGCCGGGACCAATCAGCCCCAGCATTTT.

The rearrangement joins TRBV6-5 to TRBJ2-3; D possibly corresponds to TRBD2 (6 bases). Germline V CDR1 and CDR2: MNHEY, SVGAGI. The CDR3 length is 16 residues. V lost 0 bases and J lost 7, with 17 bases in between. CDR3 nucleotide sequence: TGTGCCAGCAGTTACTCGAGTGCGGGACTGCTAAATACGCAGTATTTT. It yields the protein CASSYSSAGLLNTQYF.

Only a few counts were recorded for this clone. The chain's CDR3 is CASSLEELVNEQFF. CDR3 DNA sequence: TGTGCCAGCAGCTTAGAGGAGTTGGTTAATGAGCAGTTCTTC. J is TRBJ2-1 and V is TRBV7-8, with no clear D. The CDR3 has 14 residues. CDR1 is SGHVS and CDR2 is FQNEAQ in the germline V gene. With 1 base removed from V and 7 bases from J, the gap between germline ends came to 11 bases.

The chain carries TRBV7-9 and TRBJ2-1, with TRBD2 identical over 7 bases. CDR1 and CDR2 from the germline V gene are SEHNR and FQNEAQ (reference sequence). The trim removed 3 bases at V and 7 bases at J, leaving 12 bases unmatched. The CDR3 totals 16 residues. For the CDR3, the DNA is TGTGCCAGCAGCTTGTCTCCTCGGGAGGAGAGGAATGAGCAGTTCTTC. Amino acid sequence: CASSLSPREERNEQFF.

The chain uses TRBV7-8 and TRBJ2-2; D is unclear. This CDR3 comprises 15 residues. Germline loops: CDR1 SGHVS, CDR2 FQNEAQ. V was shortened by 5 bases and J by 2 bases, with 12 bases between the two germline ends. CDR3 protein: CASSATGPNTGELFF. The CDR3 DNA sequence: TGTGCCAGCAGCGCTACCGGGCCCAACACCGGGGAGCTGTTTTTT.

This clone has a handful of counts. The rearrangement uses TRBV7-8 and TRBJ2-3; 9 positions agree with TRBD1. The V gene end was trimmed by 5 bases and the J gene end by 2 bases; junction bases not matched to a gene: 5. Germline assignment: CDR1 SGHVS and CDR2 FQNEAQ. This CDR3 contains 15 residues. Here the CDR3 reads CASSMGQGNTDTQYF. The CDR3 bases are TGTGCCAGCAGCATGGGACAGGGTAACACAGATACGCAGTATTTT.

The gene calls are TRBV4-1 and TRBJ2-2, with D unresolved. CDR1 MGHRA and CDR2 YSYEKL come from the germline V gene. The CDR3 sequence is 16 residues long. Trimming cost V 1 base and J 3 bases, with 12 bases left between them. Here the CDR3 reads CASSQVWQHHTGELFF. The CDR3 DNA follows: TGCGCCAGCAGCCAAGTGTGGCAGCACCACACCGGGGAGCTGTTTTTT.

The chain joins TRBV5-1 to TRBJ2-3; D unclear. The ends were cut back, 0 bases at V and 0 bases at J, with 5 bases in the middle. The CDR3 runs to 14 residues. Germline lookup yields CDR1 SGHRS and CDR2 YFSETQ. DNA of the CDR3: TGCGCCAGCAGCTTGGTTCCTAGCACAGATACGCAGTATTTT. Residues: CASSLVPSTDTQYF.

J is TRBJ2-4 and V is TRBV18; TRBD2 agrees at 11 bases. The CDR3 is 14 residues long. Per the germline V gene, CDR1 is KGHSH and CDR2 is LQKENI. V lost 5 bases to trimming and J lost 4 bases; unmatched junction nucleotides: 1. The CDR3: CASSIAGGKNIQYF. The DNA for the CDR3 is TGTGCCAGCTCAATAGCGGGAGGGAAAAACATTCAGTACTTC.

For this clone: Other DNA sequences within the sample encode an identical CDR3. The CDR3 nucleotides read TGTGCCAGCAGCCTTGGGACCGGTCAAGAGACCCAGTACTTC. Encoded protein: CASSLGTGQETQYF. This sequence joins TRBV7-9 and TRBJ2-5, with D possibly being TRBD1 or TRBD2 (5 bases each). The CDR3 has 14 amino acids. From germline, CDR1 is SEHNR and CDR2 FQNEAQ (reference sequence). The V gene lost 5 bases and the J gene lost 2 bases, with 12 bases spanning the gap.

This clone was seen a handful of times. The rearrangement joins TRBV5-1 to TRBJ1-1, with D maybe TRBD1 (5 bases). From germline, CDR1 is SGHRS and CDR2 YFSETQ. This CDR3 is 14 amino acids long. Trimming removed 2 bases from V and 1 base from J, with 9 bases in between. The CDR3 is CASSFTGQNTEAFF. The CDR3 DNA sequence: TGCGCCAGCAGCTTTACAGGTCAGAACACTGAAGCTTTCTTT. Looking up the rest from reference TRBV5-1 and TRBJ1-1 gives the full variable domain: KAGVTQTPRYLIKTRGQQVTLSCSPISGHRSVSWYQQTPGQGLQFLFEYFSETQRNKGNFPGRFSGRQFSNSRSEMNVSTLELGDSALYLCASSFTGQNTEAFFGQGTRLTVV.

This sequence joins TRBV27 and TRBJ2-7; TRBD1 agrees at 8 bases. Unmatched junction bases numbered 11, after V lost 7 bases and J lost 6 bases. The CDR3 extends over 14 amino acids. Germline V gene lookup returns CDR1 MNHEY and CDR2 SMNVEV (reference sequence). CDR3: CASNPQGVLGEQYF. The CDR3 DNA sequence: TGTGCCAGCAACCCACAGGGGGTATTAGGCGAGCAGTACTTC.

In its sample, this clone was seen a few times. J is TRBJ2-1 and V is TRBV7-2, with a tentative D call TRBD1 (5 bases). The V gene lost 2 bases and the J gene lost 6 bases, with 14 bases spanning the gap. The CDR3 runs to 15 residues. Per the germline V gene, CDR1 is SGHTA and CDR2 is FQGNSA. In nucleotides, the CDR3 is TGTGCCAGCAGCTTACTGGGGCGCAGCCCCAATGAGCAGTTCTTC. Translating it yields CASSLLGRSPNEQFF. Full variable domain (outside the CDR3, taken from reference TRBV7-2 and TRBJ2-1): GAGVSQSPSNKVTEKGKDVELRCDPISGHTALYWYRQSLGQGLEFLIYFQGNSAPDKSGLPSDRFSAERTGGSVSTLTIQRTQQEDSAVYLCASSLLGRSPNEQFFGPGTRLTVL.

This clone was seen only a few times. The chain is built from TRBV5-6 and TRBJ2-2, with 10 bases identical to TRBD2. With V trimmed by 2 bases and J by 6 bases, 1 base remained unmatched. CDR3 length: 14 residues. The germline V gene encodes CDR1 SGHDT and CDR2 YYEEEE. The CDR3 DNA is TGTGCCAGCAGCTTAGCGGGAGGGGCCGGGGAGCTGTTTTTT. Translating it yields CASSLAGGAGELFF.

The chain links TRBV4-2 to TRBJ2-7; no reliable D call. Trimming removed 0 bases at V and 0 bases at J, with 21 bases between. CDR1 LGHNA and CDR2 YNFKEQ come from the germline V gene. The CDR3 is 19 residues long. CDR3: CASSQEAKLPYPNSYEQYF. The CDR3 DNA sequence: TGTGCCAGCAGCCAAGAAGCGAAGCTCCCCTACCCGAACTCCTACGAGCAGTACTTC.